Each of the 28 T cell receptor beta chains below was sequenced from the same sample in a study of T cell responses to AZD1222 COVID-19 vaccine. Assay used: immunoSEQ multiplex PCR; TCRdb lists only in-frame clones, some missing. Among 100,000 to 150,000 clones listed, 75% to 90% were seen once. The source was peripheral blood, collected on day 0 of AZD1222 vaccination. These receptors all come from an adult in good health.

This rearrangement joins TRBV11-3 to TRBJ1-6; 8 nucleotides match TRBD1. V trimming: 3 bases; J trimming: 8 bases; junction bases outside the gene matches: 0. CDR1 and CDR2 from the germline V gene are SGHNT and YENEEA. The CDR3 totals 13 residues. The CDR3 loop reads CASSLDRDSPLHF. The CDR3 DNA reads as TGTGCCAGCAGCTTGGACAGGGATTCACCCCTCCACTTT. Complete variable domain (other parts from reference TRBV11-3 and TRBJ1-6): EAGVVQSPRYKIIEKKQPVAFWCNPISGHNTLYWYLQNLGQGPELLIRYENEEAVDDSQLPKDRFSAERLKGVDSTLKIQPAELGDSAVYLCASSLDRDSPLHFGNGTRLTVT.

The rearrangement uses TRBV6-6 and TRBJ1-2, with 10 bases fitting TRBD1. From germline, CDR1 is MNHNY and CDR2 SVGAGI (reference sequence). The CDR3 is 17 amino acids. V trimming: 5 bases; J trimming: 4 bases; junction bases outside the gene matches: 13. Written as DNA, the CDR3 is TGTGCCAGCAGTCGACAGGGGGCTCTCGGAAACAGCTATGGCTACACCTTC. It encodes CASSRQGALGNSYGYTF.

The J gene is TRBJ1-2, the V gene TRBV28, with 12 bases lining up with TRBD1. Germline CDR1 MDHEN, CDR2 SYDVKM. This CDR3 comprises 16 residues. J lost 4 bases, V lost 6 bases, and 9 bases had no gene match. The CDR3 is CASSTRDRGPRYGYTF. DNA for the CDR3: TGTGCCAGCAGCACGCGGGACAGGGGGCCCCGCTATGGCTACACCTTC.

The chain carries TRBV7-3 and TRBJ2-1, with D possibly being TRBD1 (6 bases). Germline V CDR1 and CDR2: SGHTA, FQGTGA. This CDR3 is 14 amino acids long. V was cut by 5 bases and J by 9 bases, with 17 bases left in between. CDR3 sequence (DNA): TGTGCCAGCAGCCCTACAGGGCAGCTCGGTGAGCAGTTCTTC. The encoded protein is CASSPTGQLGEQFF.

The genes are TRBV7-3 and TRBJ2-3, with D tentatively TRBD1 (6 bases). From germline, CDR1 is SGHTA and CDR2 FQGTGA. V was clipped by 3 bases and J by 2 bases, with 9 bases between them. The CDR3 is 14 amino acids. Here the CDR3 DNA reads TGTGCCAGCAGCTTTGGACAGAACACAGATACGCAGTATTTT. Translation: CASSFGQNTDTQYF.

The rearrangement uses TRBV2 and TRBJ2-5; the D gene is possibly TRBD2 (7 bases). Trimming stripped 11 bases from V and 1 base from J, with 14 bases between. Germline CDR1 reads SNHLY; CDR2 reads FYNNEI. The CDR3 has 13 residues. In nucleotides, the CDR3 is TGTGCCGCGGGGGCGCCCGGCCAAGAGACCCAGTACTTC. This translates into CAAGAPGQETQYF.

The rearrangement uses TRBV4-3 and TRBJ1-5, with 10 bases aligning to TRBD1. V was pared by 3 bases and J by 7 bases, with 3 bases of the junction left unmatched. This CDR3 has 14 residues. CDR1 and CDR2 from the germline V gene are LGHNA and YSLEER. The CDR3 loop is CASSQTGGGQPQHF. The CDR3 DNA follows: TGCGCCAGCAGCCAGACAGGGGGCGGCCAGCCCCAGCATTTT.

The rearrangement uses TRBV5-3 and TRBJ1-5; 8 positions match TRBD1. TRBV5-3 is treated as an ORF (open reading frame) with a function not yet certain. The ends lost 3 bases at V and 7 bases at J; junction bases unmatched: 12. CDR3 length: 16 amino acids. This chain's CDR3 is CARSYGTGGRGQPQHF. CDR3 coding DNA: TGTGCCAGAAGCTACGGGACAGGCGGACGGGGGCAGCCCCAGCATTTT.

The V and J genes are TRBV11-1 and TRBJ2-1, with a tentative D call TRBD2 (6 bases). V was clipped by 5 bases and J by 3 bases, with 14 bases between them. The CDR3 is 15 residues long. Germline V gives CDR1 SGHAT, CDR2 FQDESV (reference sequence). CDR3 in DNA: TGTGCCAGCAGCCCACTGGCGGGGAGCTACAATGAGCAGTTCTTC. Protein product: CASSPLAGSYNEQFF.

V and J are TRBV7-9 and TRBJ2-5, with 7 positions matching TRBD2. The CDR3 has 16 amino acids. Germline loops: CDR1 SEHNR, CDR2 FQNEAQ (reference sequence). V trimming: 5 bases; J trimming: 1 base; junction bases outside the gene matches: 10. The CDR3 DNA is TGTGCCAGCAGCCCACGCCTTACTAGCGCCCAAGAGACCCAGTACTTC. Translation: CASSPRLTSAQETQYF.

The chain combines TRBV7-9 with TRBJ1-1, with a tentative D call TRBD1 (5 bases). The CDR3 spans 15 residues. Germline V gene sequence: CDR1 SEHNR, CDR2 FQNEAQ (reference sequence). Deletions cut 1 base from V and 4 bases from J, with 13 bases between. The CDR3 loop reads CASSLVSGYGTEAFF. CDR3 DNA sequence: TGTGCCAGCAGCTTAGTGTCAGGGTACGGCACTGAAGCTTTCTTT.

This clone appeared once. The chain carries TRBV4-3 and TRBJ1-4; 7 bases are shared with TRBD1. The CDR3 runs to 15 residues. Germline-derived CDR1 and CDR2 are LGHNA and YSLEER. V was pared by 1 base and J by 4 bases, with 3 bases of the junction left unmatched. CDR3 DNA sequence: TGCGCCAGCAGCCAAGCTCGGGACAGTAATGAAAAACTGTTTTTT. Translating gives CASSQARDSNEKLFF.

In this sample, this clone turned up once. The rearrangement links TRBV20-1 to TRBJ1-5, with unresolved D. Germline assignment: CDR1 DFQATT and CDR2 SNEGSKA (reference sequence). CDR3 length: 13 amino acids. V was trimmed by 3 bases and J by 3 bases, leaving 9 bases between them. The CDR3 nucleotides are TGCAGTGCTAGTGGAGGGTTCAATCAGCCCCAGCATTTT. Its protein product is CSASGGFNQPQHF.

The chain employs TRBV25-1 and TRBJ1-6; D not resolved. Germline CDR1 reads MGHDK; CDR2 reads SYGVNS. This CDR3 is built from 12 residues. Trimming left V 6 bases short and J 13 bases short, with 13 bases between. In DNA, the CDR3 is TGTGCCAGCAGGTGGGAGGGAGGCCCCCTCCACTTT. Amino acid sequence: CASRWEGGPLHF. Full variable domain (remainder filled in from reference TRBV25-1 and TRBJ1-6): EADIYQTPRYLVIGTGKKITLECSQTMGHDKMYWYQQDPGMELHLIHYSYGVNSTEKGDLSSESTVSRIRTEHFPLTLESARPSHTSQYLCASRWEGGPLHFGNGTRLTVT.

The chain recombines TRBV18 with TRBJ2-7, with 11 bases lining up with TRBD1. V was clipped by 2 bases and J by 6 bases; unmatched bases: 9. The germline CDR1 and CDR2 sequences are KGHSH and LQKENI. The CDR3 length is 16 residues. The CDR3 is CASSPSPTGTGGEQYF. The CDR3 bases are TGTGCCAGCTCACCATCCCCAACCGGGACAGGGGGCGAGCAGTACTTC. The complete variable domain, with remaining parts taken from reference TRBV18 and TRBJ2-7, reads NAGVMQNPRHLVRRRGQEARLRCSPMKGHSHVYWYRQLPEEGLKFMVYLQKENIIDESGMPKERFSAEFPKEGPSILRIQQVVRGDSAAYFCASSPSPTGTGGEQYFGPGTRLTVT.

V is TRBV3-1 (or the pseudogene TRBV3-2) and J is TRBJ2-2, with no clear D. Trimming took off 1 base at V and 0 bases at J, with 9 bases between the two ends. CDR1 LGHDT and CDR2 YNNKEL come from the germline V gene (reference sequence). CDR3 length equals 16 residues. CDR3 DNA sequence: TGTGCCAGCAGCCAAGCGGAGCGAGCGAACACCGGGGAGCTGTTTTTT. Translated, it gives CASSQAERANTGELFF.

The V and J genes are TRBV21-1 and TRBJ2-6. TRBV21-1 is labeled a pseudogene. The CDR3 is made up of 14 amino acids. For the CDR3, the DNA is TGTGCCAGCAGCGCTCTCCCTGGGGCCAACGTCCTGACTTTC. Translating gives CASSALPGANVLTF.

V is TRBV10-3 and J is TRBJ2-7; TRBD2 matches at 7 bases. V shed 6 bases, J shed 2 bases, and the junction held 4 bases outside the gene matches. The CDR3 covers 13 residues. Germline CDR1 is ENHRY and CDR2 is SYGVKD. CDR3 coding DNA: TGTGCCATCAGGCGGGAGATGGCCTACGAGCAGTACTTC. Its protein is CAIRREMAYEQYF.

The chain joins TRBV18 to TRBJ1-5, with TRBD1 as a possible D gene (5 bases). The germline V gene has CDR1 KGHSH and CDR2 LQKENI. V was cut by 2 bases and J by 6 bases, with 11 bases left in between. The CDR3 extends over 14 amino acids. The CDR3 coding sequence is TGTGCCAGCTCACCAGGGCAGGGACCTCAGCCCCAGCATTTT. This gives the protein CASSPGQGPQPQHF.

This chain links TRBV7-6 with TRBJ2-7, with TRBD1 matching over 9 bases. Trimming removed 1 base from V and 4 bases from J; junction bases left unmatched: 8. Germline lookup yields CDR1 SGHVS and CDR2 FNYEAQ. The CDR3 sequence is 16 residues long. The CDR3 sequence is CASSLGSGTGIYEQYF. The CDR3, as DNA: TGTGCCAGCAGCTTAGGGTCCGGGACAGGGATATACGAGCAGTACTTC.

V is TRBV3-1 (or the pseudogene TRBV3-2) and J is TRBJ2-3; 7 nucleotides agree with TRBD1. The germline V gene has CDR1 LGHDT and CDR2 YNNKEL (reference sequence). V lost 0 bases and J lost 9; bases outside the gene matches: 9. This CDR3 comprises 15 residues. The chain's CDR3 is CASSQDRGQHRTQYF. The CDR3 DNA is TGTGCCAGCAGCCAAGACCGGGGACAGCATAGGACGCAGTATTTT.

The chain couples TRBV5-6 to TRBJ2-7, with a possible D match to TRBD1 (5 bases). This CDR3 is built from 14 residues. Between the trimmed V and J ends, which lost 4 bases and 2 bases, there was a span of 13 bases. From germline, CDR1 is SGHDT and CDR2 YYEEEE. Here the CDR3 DNA reads TGTGCCAGCAGCCCGGTGACAGTTCCCTACGAGCAGTACTTC. Translation gives CASSPVTVPYEQYF.

V is TRBV7-9 and J is TRBJ1-2; TRBD1 matches at 9 bases. The CDR3 is 15 amino acids. The V gene end was trimmed by 6 bases and the J gene end by 4 bases; junction bases not matched to a gene: 9. Germline-derived CDR1 and CDR2 are SEHNR and FQNEAQ (reference sequence). CDR3 protein: CASSFGTGKAYGYTF. CDR3 coding DNA: TGTGCCAGCAGTTTCGGGACAGGGAAGGCCTATGGCTACACCTTC.

The rearrangement uses TRBV3-1 (or the pseudogene TRBV3-2) and TRBJ2-7; 11 bases fit TRBD1. CDR3 size: 15 residues. V shed 3 bases, J shed 1 base, and the junction held 2 bases outside the gene matches. Germline V gives CDR1 LGHDT, CDR2 YNNKEL (reference sequence). This CDR3 reads CASSQDRGLSYEQYF. The DNA of the CDR3 is TGTGCCAGCAGCCAGGACAGGGGGCTTTCCTACGAGCAGTACTTC.

This sequence joins TRBV3-1 (or the pseudogene TRBV3-2) and TRBJ2-4; 14 positions match TRBD2. The CDR3 spans 19 residues. Germline CDR1 is LGHDT and CDR2 is YNNKEL (reference sequence). V gave up 3 bases and J gave up 0 bases; unmatched junction bases: 7. CDR3 loop: CASSHRLAGGLKAKNIQYF. The CDR3 DNA follows: TGTGCCAGCAGCCACCGACTAGCGGGAGGGCTCAAAGCCAAAAACATTCAGTACTTC.

V and J are TRBV10-3 and TRBJ2-7; 8 nucleotides align to TRBD2. Germline-derived CDR1 and CDR2 are ENHRY and SYGVKD. This CDR3 is built from 14 residues. Trimming removed 4 bases from V and 5 bases from J; junction bases left unmatched: 7. CDR3 in DNA: TGTGCCATCAGTGGTGGGACTAGTTCCAACGAGCAGTACTTC. This translates into CAISGGTSSNEQYF.

This chain joins TRBV18 and TRBJ2-3, with 9 positions matching TRBD2. This CDR3 comprises 19 residues. V gave up 2 bases and J gave up 0 bases; unmatched junction bases: 12. Germline lookup yields CDR1 KGHSH and CDR2 LQKENI. In DNA, the CDR3 is TGTGCCAGCTCACCAGCTTCAACAGCGGGGGGACGTAGCACAGATACGCAGTATTTT. This codes for CASSPASTAGGRSTDTQYF.

Only one count was recorded for this clone. The same CDR3 is also encoded by other DNA sequences in this sample. The V gene is TRBV3-1 (or the pseudogene TRBV3-2), the J gene TRBJ2-7; no clear D gene. CDR3 length: 14 residues. The V and J ends lost 0 bases and 2 bases respectively, with 8 bases between them. Germline CDR1 reads LGHDT; CDR2 reads YNNKEL (reference sequence). CDR3 region: CASSQDRTAYEQYF. Written as DNA, the CDR3 is TGTGCCAGCAGCCAAGACCGGACCGCCTACGAGCAGTACTTC.